This record covers a single TCR beta chain. Antigen specificity is unknown. Following RNA extraction, reverse transcription yielded cDNA that acted as the sequencing template. This table comes from immunoSEQ multiplex PCR, and its TCRdb copy is limited to in-frame clones, with some not included. The table has roughly 220,000 clones, around two fifths seen once. Trimming removed 7 bases at V and 2 bases at J, with 5 bases between. The CDR3 sequence is 11 residues long. Per germline, CDR1 SGHRS and CDR2 YFSETQ. The sample comes from a study of CD8+ T cells in alopecia areata. Study background: Percent of scalp involved defined treated patients' severity scores. Study observations and caveats: The study found tofacitinib significantly decreased scalp clonality and expanded CD8+ clones among the top 100.

Described treatment: oral pan-JAK inhibitor, 5-10 mg twice daily. Alopecia areata patients gave lesional scalp punch biopsies and peripheral blood samples. The sequence derives from a human donor with alopecia areata. The sample consisted of CD4+ T cells sorted from blood, taken between weeks 30 and 35, from a patient treated with tofacitinib. The V call is TRBV5-1, the J call TRBJ2-3, with no clear D. CDR3 residues: CASGNTDTQYF. The CDR3, as DNA: TGCGCCAGCGGGAACACAGATACGCAGTATTTT.